This T cell receptor (beta chain) was identified in a study of blood T cell repertoires in COVID-19. Overall study: Sources were T cells, B-cell-depleted T cells, or PBMCs; the material itself was cDNA or gDNA.

V shed 2 bases, J shed 6 bases, and the junction held 1 base outside the gene matches. Germline lookup yields CDR1 SEHNR and CDR2 FQNEAQ (reference sequence). The CDR3 consists of 13 residues. Original analysis: Quantification of nucleated cells was approximated via reference gene primer amplification. Assay: immunoSEQ multiplex PCR; the TCRdb copy retains only in-frame clones and omits some. That table gives V, J and clone size, and the DNA gave D and trimming. The sample lists over 300,000 clones; roughly 89% were seen once. A few counts support this clone. The rearrangement uses TRBV7-9 and TRBJ2-1, with TRBD1 identical over 7 bases. The specimen was peripheral blood. The clonotype was recovered from a man younger than 35 with active or convalescent COVID-19. DNA of the CDR3: TGTGCCAGCAGCTTACCAGGGGGCAATGAGCAGTTCTTC. This gives the protein CASSLPGGNEQFF.